This passage covers 24 T cell receptor beta chains from one sample sequenced in a study of a mutant IDH1 vaccine in newly diagnosed glioma. The table came from immunoSEQ multiplex PCR; TCRdb's copy has only in-frame clones and leaves some out. The sample consists of 60,000 or so clones, around 89% of them appearing once. Time point meaning: week 11, during vaccination. Vaccine doses each comprised 300 ug of mutant IDH1 20-mer peptide, with topical imiquimod. These TCRs are of unknown antigen specificity. The specimen comprised PBMCs, sampled from a glioma patient whose treatment included an IDH1 peptide vaccine. All receptors come from a man aged 35 to 55 with glioma.

This clone was recorded only once. J is TRBJ2-7 and V is TRBV5-6; the match to TRBD2 covers 15 bases. Germline CDR1 is SGHDT and CDR2 is YYEEEE. The ends lost 4 bases at V and 11 bases at J; junction bases unmatched: 10. This CDR3 is built from 15 residues. CDR3 bases: TGTGCCAGCAGCCTGGGGACTAGCGGGAGGCCCCCGGAGTACTTC. Translating it yields CASSLGTSGRPPEYF.

Written as DNA, the CDR3 is TGTGCCTGGAGTGTAGGGAGCGGACAGTTTGAGAGCTACACCTTC. Translation: CAWSVGSGQFESYTF. This chain links TRBV30 with TRBJ1-2; weak D call: TRBD1 (6 bases). CDR3 length: 15 residues. V lost 0 bases to trimming and J lost 9 bases, with 20 bases between them. Germline values: CDR1 GTSNPN, CDR2 SVGIG (reference sequence).

The rearrangement links TRBV13 to TRBJ2-2; D is undetermined. Between the trimmed V and J ends, which lost 0 bases and 6 bases, there was a span of 2 bases. The CDR3 covers 12 residues. Germline V gives CDR1 PRHDT, CDR2 FYEKMQ (reference sequence). The chain's CDR3 is CASSLGPGELFF. The CDR3 DNA follows: TGTGCCAGCAGCTTAGGACCCGGGGAGCTGTTTTTT.

Details on this clone: Germline is not matched at one junction end, which may reflect a read error. The genes are TRBV7-7 and TRBJ2-5; no reliable D call. CDR3 size: 12 residues. The germline V gene encodes CDR1 SSHAT and CDR2 FNYEAQ (reference sequence). The CDR3 coding sequence is TGTGCTAGCAGTGATCCCCGGGAGACCCAGTACTTC. Translated: CASSDPRETQYF. Full variable domain (rest looked up from reference TRBV7-7 and TRBJ2-5): GAGVSQSPRYKVTKRGQDVTLRCDPISSHATLYWYQQALGQGPEFLTYFNYEAQPDKSGLPSDRFSAERPEGSISTLTIQRTEQRDSAMYRCASSDPRETQYFGPGTRLLVL.

The chain has TRBV27 and TRBJ2-1, with 14 bases identical to TRBD2. The trim removed 5 bases at V and 1 base at J, leaving 4 bases unmatched. Germline V gene sequence: CDR1 MNHEY, CDR2 SMNVEV (reference sequence). The CDR3 consists of 17 residues. CDR3 coding DNA: TGTGCCAGCAGTCCGGGGACTAGCGGGAGTTCCTACAATGAGCAGTTCTTC. Its translation is CASSPGTSGSSYNEQFF.

The genes are TRBV2 and TRBJ2-4; 7 bases are a match to TRBD2. V shed 8 bases and J 1 base; nucleotides not matched to a gene: 2. The germline gives CDR1 SNHLY, CDR2 FYNNEI. The CDR3 is 13 amino acids. CDR3: CASRRGAKNIQYF. Here the CDR3 DNA reads TGTGCCAGCCGGCGGGGGGCCAAAAACATTCAGTACTTC.

The table lists this clone with a few counts. The chain carries TRBV27 and TRBJ1-3; D may be TRBD1 (5 bases). The CDR3 loop spans 17 amino acids. V lost 7 bases and J lost 0, with 19 bases in between. Germline CDR1 reads MNHEY; CDR2 reads SMNVEV (reference sequence). CDR3 nucleotides: TGTGCCAGCAAGTCGGTCGCCGGGGCTAGCTCTGGAAACACCATATATTTT. Protein product: CASKSVAGASSGNTIYF.

The chain links TRBV19 to TRBJ2-3; maybe TRBD2 (8 bases). The length of the CDR3 is 17 residues. Germline CDR1 LNHDA, CDR2 SQIVND (reference sequence). Trimming pared 5 bases from V and 3 bases from J, leaving 21 bases between. CDR3 DNA sequence: TGTGCCAGTAGTCCCCTCGGGAGGGGGCAGGTTACAGATACGCAGTATTTT. Protein product: CASSPLGRGQVTDTQYF. Full variable domain (rest looked up from reference TRBV19 and TRBJ2-3): DGGITQSPKYLFRKEGQNVTLSCEQNLNHDAMYWYRQDPGQGLRLIYYSQIVNDFQKGDIAEGYSVSREKKESFPLTVTSAQKNPTAFYLCASSPLGRGQVTDTQYFGPGTRLTVL.

This clone occurred once. The V call is TRBV4-1, the J call TRBJ2-1, with 11 bases matching TRBD2. The CDR3 length is 15 residues. V lost 5 bases, J lost 6 bases, and 6 bases stayed unmatched. Per the germline V gene, CDR1 is MGHRA and CDR2 is YSYEKL. This CDR3 is CASSYPGLAVNEQFF. CDR3 bases: TGCGCCAGCAGCTATCCGGGACTAGCGGTCAATGAGCAGTTCTTC.

The J gene is TRBJ1-1, the V gene TRBV6-5; D is ambiguous. The length of the CDR3 is 16 residues. Germline CDR1 reads MNHEY; CDR2 reads SVGAGI. Trimming took off 1 base at V and 0 bases at J, with 12 bases between the two ends. In DNA, the CDR3 is TGTGCCAGCAGTTACTACCTCGACGGCCTGAACACTGAAGCTTTCTTT. Its protein product is CASSYYLDGLNTEAFF.

The V and J genes are TRBV7-8 and TRBJ2-2, with 10 bases fitting TRBD2. Per germline, CDR1 SGHVS and CDR2 FQNEAQ. Unmatched junction bases numbered 6, after V lost 3 bases and J lost 2 bases. The CDR3 consists of 17 residues. CDR3 DNA: TGTGCCAGCAGCTTGAGACTAGCGGGTATAAACACCGGGGAGCTGTTTTTT. It yields the protein CASSLRLAGINTGELFF.

The chain has TRBV9 and TRBJ2-1, with 7 nucleotides matching TRBD2. V shed 1 base and J 7 bases; nucleotides not matched to a gene: 14. From germline, CDR1 is SGDLS and CDR2 YYNGEE. CDR3 size: 17 residues. The CDR3 protein is CASSVRAGVQAKNEQFF. In nucleotides, the CDR3 is TGTGCCAGCAGCGTACGGGCGGGGGTACAGGCCAAGAATGAGCAGTTCTTC.

The chain combines TRBV6-5 with TRBJ1-1, with TRBD1 matching over 11 bases. The CDR3 is 13 residues long. CDR1 and CDR2 (germline): MNHEY, SVGAGI. After removal of 10 bases from V and 4 bases from J, the junction contained 5 bases not matched to a gene. CDR3 in amino acids: CATRGTGGTEAFF. The CDR3 DNA reads as TGTGCCACCCGTGGGACAGGGGGCACTGAAGCTTTCTTT.

The chain combines TRBV28 with TRBJ1-1, with D uncertain. The CDR3 totals 14 residues. V dropped 6 bases and J dropped 2 bases, with 13 bases sitting between them. Germline V lookup: CDR1 MDHEN, CDR2 SYDVKM. In DNA, the CDR3 is TGTGCCAGCAGGGCAGGCCCCCGAAACACTGAAGCTTTCTTT. Protein sequence: CASRAGPRNTEAFF.

This rearrangement joins TRBV5-4 to TRBJ2-5; 12 bases agree with TRBD2. V lost 4 bases to trimming and J lost 5 bases; unmatched junction nucleotides: 6. CDR1 and CDR2 (germline): SGHNT, YYREEE (reference sequence). CDR3 length equals 15 residues. The CDR3 sequence: CASSLLAGGAETQYF. The CDR3 nucleotides read TGTGCCAGCAGCCTACTAGCGGGGGGAGCGGAGACCCAGTACTTC.

The CDR3: CASSTNRGPHYGYTF. CDR3 nucleotides: TGTGCCAGCAGTACTAACAGGGGACCACACTATGGCTACACCTTC. The rearrangement links TRBV27 to TRBJ1-2, with 7 bases lining up with TRBD1. Germline V gene data show CDR1 as MNHEY and CDR2 as SMNVEV (reference sequence). This CDR3 spans 15 amino acids. After removal of 5 bases from V and 3 bases from J, the junction contained 9 bases not matched to a gene.

V usage is TRBV4-3 and J usage is TRBJ2-3, with unresolved D. From germline, CDR1 is LGHNA and CDR2 YSLEER. Trimming shortened V by 0 bases and J by 3 bases, and 10 bases separated the two germline ends. The CDR3 contains 15 residues. CDR3 bases: TGCGCCAGCAGCCAAGATCGCGCCAGAACAGATACGCAGTATTTT. It yields the protein CASSQDRARTDTQYF.

The CDR3 protein is CASSHGQLIYNSPLHF. CDR3 coding DNA: TGTGCCAGCAGCCATGGACAGCTAATTTATAATTCACCCCTCCACTTT. This chain joins TRBV14 and TRBJ1-6; D is perhaps TRBD1 (6 bases). Germline CDR1 SGHDN, CDR2 FVKESK. The CDR3 contains 16 residues. Deletions cut 3 bases from V and 4 bases from J, with 13 bases between.

The chain joins TRBV18 to TRBJ1-1; D is possibly TRBD1 (5 bases). V was trimmed by 2 bases and J by 5 bases, leaving 15 bases between them. The CDR3 is 15 residues long. Germline CDR1 KGHSH, CDR2 LQKENI. For the CDR3, the DNA is TGTGCCAGCTCACCAGGTGAAGGGGTGCTTACTGAAGCTTTCTTT. This gives the protein CASSPGEGVLTEAFF.

V and J are TRBV6-5 and TRBJ1-2; D gene uncertain. Trimming cost V 0 bases and J 0 bases, with 2 bases left between them. Per germline, CDR1 MNHEY and CDR2 SVGAGI. There are 13 residues in the CDR3. CDR3 in DNA: TGTGCCAGCAGTTACTCAGCTAACTATGGCTACACCTTC. This gives the protein CASSYSANYGYTF.

This clone was seen a single time. The chain combines TRBV5-1 with TRBJ1-2, with TRBD1 identical over 9 bases. The germline gives CDR1 SGHRS, CDR2 YFSETQ. V lost 4 bases and J lost 6; bases outside the gene matches: 4. CDR3 length: 13 amino acids. This CDR3 reads CASSGTGTDGYTF. In DNA form, the CDR3 reads TGCGCCAGCAGCGGGACAGGGACCGATGGCTACACCTTC.

V usage is TRBV28 and J usage is TRBJ2-6, with 9 bases aligning to TRBD1. Germline values: CDR1 MDHEN, CDR2 SYDVKM. J gave up 1 base and V 5 bases, and 6 bases lay outside the gene matches. There are 17 residues in the CDR3. CDR3 DNA sequence: TGTGCCAGCAGTCTGACAGGGGGGGCTTCTGGGGCCAACGTCCTGACTTTC. It encodes CASSLTGGASGANVLTF. The whole variable domain, remainder taken from reference TRBV28 and TRBJ2-6, is DVKVTQSSRYLVKRTGEKVFLECVQDMDHENMFWYRQDPGLGLRLIYFSYDVKMKEKGDIPEGYSVSREKKERFSLILESASTNQTSMYLCASSLTGGASGANVLTFGAGSRLTVL.

The chain has TRBV19 and TRBJ1-2; D uncertain. There are 12 residues in the CDR3. V lost 6 bases and J lost 5, with 10 bases in between. Germline lookup yields CDR1 LNHDA and CDR2 SQIVND (reference sequence). The chain's CDR3 is CASRKELYGYTF. CDR3 sequence (DNA): TGTGCCAGTAGGAAGGAACTTTATGGCTACACCTTC.

This sequence joins TRBV5-1 and TRBJ1-1, with 10 bases aligning to TRBD1. Looked up from germline, CDR1 is SGHRS and CDR2 is YFSETQ. J gave up 0 bases and V 0 bases, and 5 bases lay outside the gene matches. The CDR3 extends over 17 amino acids. The CDR3 region has the DNA TGCGCCAGCAGCTTGGTTGTGACAGGGGGCGTGAACACTGAAGCTTTCTTT. This codes for CASSLVVTGGVNTEAFF. The whole variable domain, filled in from reference TRBV5-1 and TRBJ1-1, reads KAGVTQTPRYLIKTRGQQVTLSCSPISGHRSVSWYQQTPGQGLQFLFEYFSETQRNKGNFPGRFSGRQFSNSRSEMNVSTLELGDSALYLCASSLVVTGGVNTEAFFGQGTRLTVV.